This TCR beta chain was sequenced in a study of T cells in Graves' hyperthyroidism and ophthalmopathy. Findings of the study overall: Prediction of ophthalmopathy progression came a median approximately 6 months pre-onset.

Uncontrolled infection, other autoimmune disease, pregnancy or lactation excluded patients. Diagnosing involved the use of clinical symptoms, serum thyroxine and TRAb, thyroid ultrasound and orbital computed tomography. This clonotype was counted many times. Its antigen is currently unknown. What was amplified from RNA transcripts were TCR beta CDR3 regions. RT-PCR in the first round (using the HTBI primer set) targeted the TCR CDR3. A single record per CDR3 protein comes from TCRdb applying MiXCR to the multiplex PCR reads. Of fewer than 650,000 distinct CDR3 sequences listed, less than 15% were seen once; the top ten hold over 11%. CDR1 MDHEN and CDR2 SYDVKM come from the germline V gene. Trimming removed 1 base at V and 3 bases at J, with 13 bases between. CDR3 size: 15 residues.

This receptor was identified in a woman aged 40 to 55 with Graves' hyperthyroidism. The sequenced material came from blood. The genes are TRBV28 and TRBJ2-7, with D perhaps matching TRBD1 (6 bases). CDR3 residues: CASSLSSRTVYEQYF. DNA for the CDR3: TGTGCCAGCAGTTTATCCTCCCGGACAGTCTACGAGCAGTACTTC.